One and the same sample provided the 12 T cell receptor beta chains below, sequenced in a study of blood T cells in healthy people across ages. Through a sample-barcoded 5' primer and a J-beta primer mix, a second PCR was run for roughly 6 to 12 cycles. TCRdb itself ran the 5' RACE reads through MiXCR, one entry per CDR3 protein. In the table there are 650,000 to 800,000 distinct CDR3 sequences, more than 40% of which are singletons. Sequences were obtained from blood. Receptors originate from a man aged 55 to 70 in good health.

The gene calls are TRBV7-9 and TRBJ1-4; D gene unclear. With 0 bases removed from V and 0 bases from J, the gap between germline ends came to 2 bases. Per the germline V gene, CDR1 is SEHNR and CDR2 is FQNEAQ (reference sequence). CDR3 length equals 14 residues. CDR3 DNA: TGTGCCAGCAGCTTAGCCACAACTAATGAAAAACTGTTTTTT. Its translation is CASSLATTNEKLFF. Supplemented by reference TRBV7-9 and TRBJ1-4, the full variable domain reads DTGVSQNPRHKITKRGQNVTFRCDPISEHNRLYWYRQTLGQGPEFLTYFQNEAQLEKSRLLSDRFSAERPKGSFSTLEIQRTEQGDSAMYLCASSLATTNEKLFFGSGTQLSVL.

This chain uses TRBV14 with TRBJ2-5; TRBD1 agrees at 10 bases. The end of the DNA fits TRBJ2-7 better, so the J call may be wrong. CDR3 size: 15 residues. In germline, CDR1 is SGHDN, CDR2 FVKESK. CDR3 loop: CASSAGTGDFYEQYF. Here the CDR3 DNA reads TGTGCCAGCAGTGCCGGGACAGGGGATTTCTACGAGCAGTACTTC.

This clonotype was picked up a small number of times. The chain employs TRBV12-3 or TRBV12-4 and TRBJ1-5, with D perhaps TRBD1 (6 bases). Trimming removed 6 bases at V and 3 bases at J, with 15 bases between. The CDR3 runs 15 residues. The CDR3 sequence is CASSPATGYNQPQHF. CDR3 DNA: TGTGCCAGCAGCCCTGCAACAGGGTACAATCAGCCCCAGCATTTT.

This clonotype was detected only a few times. The CDR3 is CASSGTGQGFEQYF. CDR3 nucleotides: TGCGCCAGCAGCGGGACGGGACAGGGGTTCGAGCAGTACTTC. The rearrangement joins TRBV5-1 to TRBJ2-7; 10 bases agree with TRBD1. The CDR3 is 14 residues long. Trimming cost V 4 bases and J 6 bases; bases outside gene matches: 7. Looked up from germline, CDR1 is SGHRS and CDR2 is YFSETQ.

V usage is TRBV25-1 and J usage is TRBJ2-7, with 11 bases aligning to TRBD1. With V trimmed by 2 bases and J by 2 bases, 5 bases remained unmatched. The length of the CDR3 is 16 residues. CDR1 is MGHDK, CDR2 SYGVNS, per germline. The CDR3 coding sequence is TGTGCCAGCAGTGAAGGGACAGGGGGGGCGACCTACGAGCAGTACTTC. This gives the protein CASSEGTGGATYEQYF.

To note about this clonotype: At one end, the junction sequence differs from germline, possibly due to a read error. The chain uses TRBV6-2 or TRBV6-3 and TRBJ1-2, with TRBD1 matching over 8 bases. The CDR3 runs 15 residues. Germline V CDR1 and CDR2: MNHEY, SVGEGT. The CDR3 reads CAGRDGDRIIYGYTF. As DNA, the CDR3 is TGTGCCGGCAGGGATGGGGACAGGATCATCTATGGCTACACCTTC.

V and J are TRBV21-1 and TRBJ1-5; TRBD1, the table's D call, lacks a check against the DNA. TRBV21-1 is a known pseudogene. The length of the CDR3 is 14 residues. CDR3: CASMGTGGVQPQHF. CDR3 in DNA: TGTGCCAGCATGGGGACAGGGGGTGTTCAGCCCCAGCATTTT.

V is TRBV28 and J is TRBJ1-2, with D possibly matching TRBD1 (5 bases). The CDR3 covers 15 residues. Germline V CDR1 and CDR2: MDHEN, SYDVKM. Between the trimmed V and J ends, which lost 7 bases and 3 bases, there was a span of 18 bases. CDR3 in DNA: TGTGCCAGCATTGGGTTCCTGGGGGGAGACTATGGCTACACCTTC. Amino acid sequence: CASIGFLGGDYGYTF.

This chain connects TRBV5-1 to TRBJ2-3, with D unresolved. The V gene's germline CDR1 is SGHRS and CDR2 YFSETQ. There are 14 residues in the CDR3. Trimming took off 0 bases at V and 6 bases at J, with 11 bases between the two ends. CDR3 sequence (DNA): TGCGCCAGCAGCTTGGTTAAAGGGTCGGATACGCAGTATTTT. The encoded protein is CASSLVKGSDTQYF.

The chain links TRBV12-3 or TRBV12-4 to TRBJ1-2, with D possibly being TRBD1 (6 bases). This CDR3 has 15 amino acids. The V gene lost 2 bases and the J gene lost 4 bases, with 14 bases spanning the gap. CDR3 nucleotide sequence: TGTGCCAGCAGTTTACAGACTACAGGGACCTATGGCTACACCTTC. Translated, it gives CASSLQTTGTYGYTF.

About this clonotype: A single base separates this from a much larger clone, so it may be a read error. The rearrangement links TRBV6-5 to TRBJ2-1, with 7 bases lining up with TRBD2. V dropped 5 bases and J dropped 7; count of bases not matched to a gene: 8. Germline V lookup: CDR1 MNHEY, CDR2 SVGAGI. CDR3 length: 14 amino acids. DNA for the CDR3: TGTGCCAGCAGTCCAGGACTAGTGGGAAATGAGCAGTTCTTC. Translated, it gives CASSPGLVGNEQFF.

This rearrangement joins TRBV19 to TRBJ1-2; weak D call: TRBD1 (5 bases). The V end was cut by 7 bases, the J end by 4 bases, with 10 bases between. From germline, CDR1 is LNHDA and CDR2 SQIVND (reference sequence). The CDR3 consists of 12 residues. The CDR3 sequence: CASMEQAYGYTF. The CDR3 DNA follows: TGTGCCAGTATGGAACAGGCCTATGGCTACACCTTC.